The 31 T cell receptor beta chains presented below share a single source sample, sequenced in a study of Ad26.COV2.S vaccination and SARS-CoV-2 variants. Sequenced by immunoSEQ multiplex PCR; TCRdb stores in-frame clones only, minus some. The top ten hold roughly 3% of the sample, which has 400,000 or so clones, less than 90% seen once. Treatment given: around 19 received Ad26.COV2.S at low or high dose, single or two shots; about 5 received placebo; per-sample allocation not given. All samples were drawn on day 63, counting from the first vaccine or placebo injection. The starting material was peripheral blood, obtained in a trial of Ad26.COV2.S vaccine versus placebo. The receptor set was obtained from a person aged 18-65 years who received the Ad26.COV2.S COVID-19 vaccine or a placebo.

The chain couples TRBV11-2 to TRBJ1-3; 7 bases are shared with TRBD1. There are 18 residues in the CDR3. V trimming: 5 bases; J trimming: 4 bases; junction bases outside the gene matches: 17. Per the germline V gene, CDR1 is SGHAT and CDR2 is FQNNGV. The CDR3 sequence is CASSNLPNLQGRGNTIYF. Written as DNA, the CDR3 is TGTGCCAGCAGCAACCTCCCTAATCTACAGGGGAGGGGAAACACCATATATTTT. The full variable domain, in which reference TRBV11-2 and TRBJ1-3 provide the parts outside the CDR3, is EAGVAQSPRYKIIEKRQSVAFWCNPISGHATLYWYQQILGQGPKLLIQFQNNGVVDDSQLPKDRFSAERLKGVDSTLKIQPAKLEDSAVYLCASSNLPNLQGRGNTIYFGEGSWLTVV.

V and J are TRBV6-1 and TRBJ1-2; possibly TRBD1 for D (6 bases). CDR1 is MNHNS, CDR2 SASEGT, per germline. Trimming cost V 1 base and J 7 bases, with 10 bases left between them. The CDR3 extends over 13 amino acids. The CDR3 reads CASSEGGGGGYTF. The CDR3 nucleotides are TGTGCCAGCAGTGAAGGCGGGGGCGGTGGCTACACCTTC.

The chain is built from TRBV19 and TRBJ2-5, with D unresolved. The length of the CDR3 is 16 residues. Germline CDR1 LNHDA, CDR2 SQIVND (reference sequence). V was clipped by 3 bases and J by 1 base, with 15 bases between them. In DNA, the CDR3 is TGTGCCAGTAGTATGGAGCTGGGCAGGCTCCAAGAGACCCAGTACTTC. Translated, it gives CASSMELGRLQETQYF.

The chain carries TRBV18 and TRBJ2-5; D uncertain. The CDR3 has 14 amino acids. Trimming pared 0 bases from V and 1 base from J, leaving 6 bases between. The germline V gene has CDR1 KGHSH and CDR2 LQKENI. DNA for the CDR3: TGTGCCAGCTCACCACCGTACAGCCAAGAGACCCAGTACTTC. Protein: CASSPPYSQETQYF. The entire variable domain, with the rest obtained from reference TRBV18 and TRBJ2-5, is as follows: NAGVMQNPRHLVRRRGQEARLRCSPMKGHSHVYWYRQLPEEGLKFMVYLQKENIIDESGMPKERFSAEFPKEGPSILRIQQVVRGDSAAYFCASSPPYSQETQYFGPGTRLLVL.

The V and J genes are TRBV2 and TRBJ1-5; TRBD1 matches 7 bases. Germline loops: CDR1 SNHLY, CDR2 FYNNEI. The CDR3 has 15 amino acids. V lost 0 bases to trimming and J lost 4 bases; unmatched junction nucleotides: 3. CDR3 coding DNA: TGTGCCAGCAGTGAAGCCGGGACAGAAAATCAGCCCCAGCATTTT. Residues: CASSEAGTENQPQHF.

The chain combines TRBV9 with TRBJ1-4; the match to TRBD1 covers 10 bases. The CDR3 has 15 residues. Germline V gene lookup returns CDR1 SGDLS and CDR2 YYNGEE. V was clipped by 4 bases and J by 5 bases; unmatched bases: 5. CDR3 nucleotide sequence: TGTGCCAGCAGCTCAAGACAGGGGGCGAATGAAAAACTGTTTTTT. Its translation: CASSSRQGANEKLFF. The whole variable domain, filled in from reference TRBV9 and TRBJ1-4, reads DSGVTQTPKHLITATGQRVTLRCSPRSGDLSVYWYQQSLDQGLQFLIQYYNGEERAKGNILERFSAQQFPDLHSELNLSSLELGDSALYFCASSSRQGANEKLFFGSGTQLSVL.

CDR3 sequence reads: CASSLSGQGGEQFF. Written as DNA, the CDR3 is TGTGCCAGCAGTTTATCCGGCCAAGGGGGTGAGCAGTTCTTC. The chain carries TRBV28 and TRBJ2-1, with D maybe TRBD1 (6 bases). CDR3 length: 14 amino acids. Germline V gene lookup returns CDR1 MDHEN and CDR2 SYDVKM. The ends were cut back, 1 base at V and 9 bases at J, with 13 bases in the middle.

The CDR3 bases are TGCGCCAGCAGTCAATTCCACCAGCGGGGGCCTGTCCATTGGACCCAGTACTTC. Translated: CASSQFHQRGPVHWTQYF. The chain carries TRBV23-1 and TRBJ2-5; TRBD2 agrees at 8 bases. TRBV23-1 is an ORF, and what it does is uncertain. The junction had 17 bases not matched to a gene; V was cut back by 1 base and J by 7 bases. CDR3 length: 18 residues.

The chain employs TRBV7-2 and TRBJ2-4, with 7 bases identical to TRBD1. Germline CDR1 SGHTA, CDR2 FQGNSA. Trimming cost V 3 bases and J 1 base; bases outside gene matches: 0. The CDR3 is made up of 14 amino acids. CDR3 protein: CASSLDRAKNIQYF. In DNA, the CDR3 is TGTGCCAGCAGCTTGGACAGGGCCAAAAACATTCAGTACTTC.

The J gene is TRBJ2-2, the V gene TRBV18, with D perhaps TRBD1 (5 bases). V was clipped by 3 bases and J by 1 base, with 12 bases between them. The CDR3 spans 16 residues. CDR1 and CDR2 from the germline V gene are KGHSH and LQKENI. CDR3 sequence: CASSPRVQGNTGELFF. In DNA form, the CDR3 reads TGTGCCAGCTCACCCCGAGTCCAGGGGAACACCGGGGAGCTGTTTTTT.

The gene calls are TRBV5-1 and TRBJ1-2, with no clear D. This CDR3 contains 13 residues. The V gene's germline CDR1 is SGHRS and CDR2 YFSETQ. Trimming took off 8 bases at V and 0 bases at J, with 11 bases between the two ends. CDR3: CASSSPANYGYTF. CDR3 DNA: TGCGCCAGTTCCTCCCCAGCTAACTATGGCTACACCTTC.

The J gene is TRBJ2-2, the V gene TRBV11-2; D perhaps matches TRBD1 (6 bases). The CDR3 consists of 15 residues. Germline V gene sequence: CDR1 SGHAT, CDR2 FQNNGV. V lost 6 bases and J 6 bases, leaving 17 bases between the germline ends. This CDR3 is CASSQTGTIAGELFF. CDR3 bases: TGTGCCAGCAGTCAGACCGGGACAATAGCCGGGGAGCTGTTTTTT.

The table lists this clone with a count of one. This chain joins TRBV7-8 and TRBJ1-1; the match to TRBD1 covers 9 bases. CDR1 and CDR2 (germline): SGHVS, FQNEAQ. The CDR3 has 16 residues. J was trimmed by 4 bases and V by 6 bases; bases with no gene match: 12. The CDR3: CASSPGPGQGSTEAFF. CDR3 coding DNA: TGTGCCAGCAGTCCTGGTCCGGGACAGGGTTCCACTGAAGCTTTCTTT.

The CDR3 spells CAISLGDQETQYF. The CDR3 region has the DNA TGTGCCATCAGTCTCGGCGACCAAGAGACCCAGTACTTC. The chain is built from TRBV10-3 and TRBJ2-5; the D is unclear. The V gene lost 5 bases and the J gene lost 0 bases, with 7 bases spanning the gap. Germline V gives CDR1 ENHRY, CDR2 SYGVKD. The CDR3 spans 13 residues.

The chain couples TRBV19 to TRBJ2-4, with TRBD1 matching 7 bases. Losses at the gene ends were 4 bases for V and 5 bases for J; bases not matched to a gene: 5. Germline V lookup: CDR1 LNHDA, CDR2 SQIVND (reference sequence). This CDR3 comprises 14 residues. The CDR3 DNA reads TGTGCCAGTAGTAACACAGGGGTCGAAAACATTCAGTACTTC. It encodes CASSNTGVENIQYF.

V usage is TRBV6-1 and J usage is TRBJ2-5; D is ambiguous. From germline, CDR1 is MNHNS and CDR2 SASEGT. Trimming shortened V by 2 bases and J by 2 bases, and 21 bases separated the two germline ends. This CDR3 contains 18 residues. CDR3 bases: TGTGCCAGCAGTGAAATTCGTGAGATGGCCGAAAGACAAGAGACCCAGTACTTC. This encodes CASSEIREMAERQETQYF.

V is TRBV3-1 (or the pseudogene TRBV3-2) and J is TRBJ2-1; TRBD1 matches at 7 bases. The V gene's germline CDR1 is LGHDT and CDR2 YNNKEL (reference sequence). V shed 1 base, J shed 6 bases, and the junction held 0 bases outside the gene matches. The CDR3 has 13 amino acids. The CDR3 nucleotides read TGTGCCAGCAGCCAAGGACAGGGCAATGAGCAGTTCTTC. It translates to CASSQGQGNEQFF.

V is TRBV4-1 and J is TRBJ1-1; D is undetermined. The CDR3 is 13 residues long. Germline V gene lookup returns CDR1 MGHRA and CDR2 YSYEKL. Trimming removed 6 bases from V and 1 base from J, with 9 bases in between. In nucleotides, the CDR3 is TGCGCCAGCAGGTACTGGCAGAACACTGAAGCTTTCTTT. Its protein product is CASRYWQNTEAFF.

This chain joins TRBV11-2 and TRBJ2-2, with 11 positions matching TRBD2. Germline V lookup: CDR1 SGHAT, CDR2 FQNNGV. The V gene end was trimmed by 5 bases and the J gene end by 2 bases; junction bases not matched to a gene: 13. The CDR3 has 19 residues. The chain's CDR3 is CASSAGRSSGGLNTGELFF. In DNA form, the CDR3 reads TGTGCCAGCAGCGCCGGCCGTTCTAGCGGGGGGTTAAACACCGGGGAGCTGTTTTTT.

This sequence joins TRBV2 and TRBJ1-5; perhaps TRBD1 as D (5 bases). Trimming pared 3 bases from V and 7 bases from J, leaving 10 bases between. Per the germline V gene, CDR1 is SNHLY and CDR2 is FYNNEI. The CDR3 runs to 13 residues. As DNA, the CDR3 is TGTGCCAGCAGTGAGTGGGGCGGACAGCCCCAGCATTTT. It codes for CASSEWGGQPQHF. The full variable domain, its missing parts supplied by reference TRBV2 and TRBJ1-5, is EPEVTQTPSHQVTQMGQEVILRCVPISNHLYFYWYRQILGQKVEFLVSFYNNEISEKSEIFDDQFSVERPDGSNFTLKIRSTKLEDSAMYFCASSEWGGQPQHFGDGTRLSIL.

CDR3 sequence (DNA): TGTGCCAGCAGCTTCCGCGACAGCGACCACGAGCAGTACTTC. Translated, it gives CASSFRDSDHEQYF. The chain joins TRBV7-6 to TRBJ2-7, with D possibly matching TRBD1 (5 bases). Deletions cut 3 bases from V and 5 bases from J, with 14 bases between. The CDR3 consists of 14 residues. CDR1 and CDR2 from the germline V gene are SGHVS and FNYEAQ.

This chain joins TRBV15 and TRBJ2-7, with D tentatively TRBD1 or TRBD2 (5 bases each). V lost 1 base to trimming and J lost 3 bases, with 10 bases between them. Germline CDR1 is LNHNV and CDR2 is YYDKDF (reference sequence). This CDR3 contains 14 residues. CDR3 in DNA: TGTGCCACCAGCAGAGGAGGGGATTACTACGAGCAGTACTTC. Translation: CATSRGGDYYEQYF.

This clone was observed a handful of times. The rearrangement uses TRBV18 and TRBJ1-3; D is ambiguous. Per the germline V gene, CDR1 is KGHSH and CDR2 is LQKENI. This CDR3 has 15 amino acids. V lost 2 bases to trimming and J lost 0 bases, with 8 bases between them. CDR3 DNA: TGTGCCAGCTCACCAGAGCGGGGCTCTGGAAACACCATATATTTT. Protein: CASSPERGSGNTIYF.

This chain links TRBV7-7 with TRBJ2-3; 15 nucleotides agree with TRBD2. The CDR3 has 16 amino acids. Losses at the gene ends were 4 bases for V and 2 bases for J; bases not matched to a gene: 1. Germline V lookup: CDR1 SSHAT, CDR2 FNYEAQ (reference sequence). The CDR3, as DNA: TGTGCCAGCAGCTGGACTAGCGGGGGGGCCACAGATACGCAGTATTTT. It specifies CASSWTSGGATDTQYF.

The chain has TRBV10-3 and TRBJ2-1, with D hard to call. From germline, CDR1 is ENHRY and CDR2 SYGVKD. CDR3 size: 14 residues. V was trimmed by 2 bases and J by 8 bases, leaving 13 bases between them. CDR3 loop: CAISEPEMADEQFF. In nucleotides, the CDR3 is TGTGCCATCAGTGAGCCCGAAATGGCGGATGAGCAGTTCTTC.

The chain couples TRBV5-6 to TRBJ1-2; TRBD1 matches 7 bases. The CDR3 covers 15 residues. V was clipped by 1 base and J by 1 base; unmatched bases: 4. Germline values: CDR1 SGHDT, CDR2 YYEEEE. CDR3 region: CASSLWDRINYGYTF. CDR3 DNA: TGTGCCAGCAGCTTGTGGGACAGAATTAACTATGGCTACACCTTC.

The chain joins TRBV5-4 to TRBJ1-2; 9 bases are a match to TRBD1. CDR1 is SGHNT, CDR2 YYREEE, per germline (reference sequence). Unmatched junction bases numbered 11, after V lost 4 bases and J lost 7 bases. The CDR3 sequence is 15 residues long. CDR3 DNA: TGTGCCAGCAGCCAACCGGACAGGGGCATGAGTGGCTACACCTTC. Translating gives CASSQPDRGMSGYTF.

The J gene is TRBJ1-4, the V gene TRBV6-5; 7 nucleotides align to TRBD1. Germline V gene lookup returns CDR1 MNHEY and CDR2 SVGAGI. The CDR3 runs 16 residues. V shed 2 bases, J shed 7 bases, and the junction held 10 bases outside the gene matches. CDR3 sequence: CASSYGSGTVGEKLFF. CDR3 sequence (DNA): TGTGCCAGCAGTTACGGTTCCGGGACAGTAGGTGAAAAACTGTTTTTT.

V gene TRBV7-2 combines with J gene TRBJ1-1; D is ambiguous. The CDR3 extends over 14 amino acids. Trimming removed 3 bases from V and 0 bases from J, with 8 bases in between. Germline V lookup: CDR1 SGHTA, CDR2 FQGNSA. The CDR3 here is CASSFGRVNTEAFF. The CDR3 DNA reads as TGTGCCAGCAGCTTCGGACGGGTGAACACTGAAGCTTTCTTT.

The J gene is TRBJ2-1, the V gene TRBV4-3; D may be TRBD2 (6 bases). The CDR3 contains 11 residues. V lost 4 bases to trimming and J lost 12 bases, with 10 bases between them. Germline values: CDR1 LGHNA, CDR2 YSLEER. The CDR3 here is CASSRGNGQFF. The DNA of the CDR3 is TGCGCCAGCAGCCGCGGGAACGGGCAGTTCTTC.

The chain is built from TRBV19 and TRBJ2-5; the D is unclear. The CDR3 totals 14 residues. The germline gives CDR1 LNHDA, CDR2 SQIVND (reference sequence). V was pared by 3 bases and J by 1 base, with 9 bases between. The CDR3 nucleotides read TGTGCCAGTAGTATTGACCTTAGCCAAGAGACCCAGTACTTC. Encoded protein: CASSIDLSQETQYF.